The TCR beta chain under discussion was sequenced for a study of molecular identifiers for immune sequencing clone quantification (dated by TCRdb to between 2017 and 2018). Some background on the complete study: For a replicate experiment, RNA from approximately 20,000 or 100,000 naive CD8 T cells was divided into five aliquots, and four of the five aliquots were sequenced. The study was a methods study using CD8 T cells to benchmark molecular-identifier clustering-based TCR repertoire sequencing (MIDCIRS) and TCR RNA copy counting. The full study reports these points: Highly expanded clone sizes could be underestimated if identical TCR molecules share a barcode. A single cell's worth of spiked-in Jurkat TCR RNA was reported detectable even among one million naive CD8 T cells. Modeling estimated around 3 recovered TCR RNA copies per cell, compared with about 9.8 by digital PCR, which implies 30% to 35% capture efficiency. In CMV-specific effector cells, clones with more than 20 RNA copies accounted for over 97% of molecules, whereas in naive cells such clones accounted for under 1%. When barcode sub-clustering was not used, chimeric consensus sequences inflated TCR diversity, with chimeras reaching as high as 47%. The naive libraries included spiked-in Jurkat TCR RNA (about nine copies' worth), and this RNA is not part of the donor repertoire.

The library was prepared using PCR. The instrument was an Illumina HiSeq 4000. Bulk TCR libraries were prepared as previously described, using TCR primers listed in Table S5. The Qiagen AllPrep DNA/RNA kit was used to purify total RNA. Before analysis, reads from multiple sequencing runs of the same library were pooled. As for the authors' bioinformatics: Reads were retained only if their TCR constant sequence matched exactly, and those retained reads were trimmed to 150 nt and grouped according to their 12-nt molecular barcodes. Reads within each barcode group were sub-clustered using a 15% Levenshtein threshold, and quality-weighted consensus sequences were constructed for each RNA molecule. Non-functional sequences were excluded, and lower-count sequences lying one edit away from another sequence were also excluded. Based on a fit of two negative binomial distributions, barcode sub-clusters having less than 20% of the maximum read count were discarded. Through fastp at Q25 and MiXCR, TCRdb rebuilt clones from the public reads, retaining in-frame beta chains. Rows are combined by CDR3 protein, so each entry shows the most common genes and DNA. The V and J calls were determined by TCRdb, not by the authors. The sample table lists approximately 670,000 distinct CDR3 sequences, just under 20% of them with a count of one. The top ten constitute about 0.9% of the sample.

In its sample, this clonotype was seen many times. Its antigen is currently not known. No base qualities exist here, and no much larger clone lies one base off it. Clipping removes 4 bases from V and 3 bases from J, with 13 as the unmatched junction base count. The CDR3 covers 16 residues, taking in both the cysteine and the phenylalanine. Here the CDR3 DNA is all that survives: 48 bases in frame from base 1. The germline V gene encodes CDR1 SGDLS and CDR2 YYNGEE. Libraries of naive CD8 T cells were built from anywhere between about 17,000 and 1,000,000 sorted cells, with 10%, 30% or 50% of the purified RNA used. On a BD FACSAria II, naive CD8 T cells were FACS-sorted as CD8+CD4-CCR7+CD45RA+ and collected into RLT Plus buffer. To test detection sensitivity, Jurkat RNA equivalent to under 12 TCR copies was spiked into samples of roughly 18,000-1,000,000 naive CD8 T cells. Enrichment of CD8 T cells was performed with RosetteSep CD8+ T Cell Enrichment Cocktail and Ficoll-Paque, after which ACK red cell lysis was carried out.

The TCR originated in a human donor in good health. Some libraries in this study had Jurkat cell RNA spiked in. The chain employs TRBV9 and TRBJ2-7; TRBD2 agrees with 7 junctional bases. Sequenced input: naive CD8+ T cells from blood, with Jurkat cell RNA spiked in. The sample's cell subset or site label is to be understood as: FACS-sorted CD8+CD4-CCR7+CD45RA+ naive T cells. CDR3 protein: CASSTKDGEGLYEQYF. The nucleotide sequence reads TGTGCCAGCAGCACCAAGGACGGGGAGGGCCTCTACGAGCAGTACTTC.